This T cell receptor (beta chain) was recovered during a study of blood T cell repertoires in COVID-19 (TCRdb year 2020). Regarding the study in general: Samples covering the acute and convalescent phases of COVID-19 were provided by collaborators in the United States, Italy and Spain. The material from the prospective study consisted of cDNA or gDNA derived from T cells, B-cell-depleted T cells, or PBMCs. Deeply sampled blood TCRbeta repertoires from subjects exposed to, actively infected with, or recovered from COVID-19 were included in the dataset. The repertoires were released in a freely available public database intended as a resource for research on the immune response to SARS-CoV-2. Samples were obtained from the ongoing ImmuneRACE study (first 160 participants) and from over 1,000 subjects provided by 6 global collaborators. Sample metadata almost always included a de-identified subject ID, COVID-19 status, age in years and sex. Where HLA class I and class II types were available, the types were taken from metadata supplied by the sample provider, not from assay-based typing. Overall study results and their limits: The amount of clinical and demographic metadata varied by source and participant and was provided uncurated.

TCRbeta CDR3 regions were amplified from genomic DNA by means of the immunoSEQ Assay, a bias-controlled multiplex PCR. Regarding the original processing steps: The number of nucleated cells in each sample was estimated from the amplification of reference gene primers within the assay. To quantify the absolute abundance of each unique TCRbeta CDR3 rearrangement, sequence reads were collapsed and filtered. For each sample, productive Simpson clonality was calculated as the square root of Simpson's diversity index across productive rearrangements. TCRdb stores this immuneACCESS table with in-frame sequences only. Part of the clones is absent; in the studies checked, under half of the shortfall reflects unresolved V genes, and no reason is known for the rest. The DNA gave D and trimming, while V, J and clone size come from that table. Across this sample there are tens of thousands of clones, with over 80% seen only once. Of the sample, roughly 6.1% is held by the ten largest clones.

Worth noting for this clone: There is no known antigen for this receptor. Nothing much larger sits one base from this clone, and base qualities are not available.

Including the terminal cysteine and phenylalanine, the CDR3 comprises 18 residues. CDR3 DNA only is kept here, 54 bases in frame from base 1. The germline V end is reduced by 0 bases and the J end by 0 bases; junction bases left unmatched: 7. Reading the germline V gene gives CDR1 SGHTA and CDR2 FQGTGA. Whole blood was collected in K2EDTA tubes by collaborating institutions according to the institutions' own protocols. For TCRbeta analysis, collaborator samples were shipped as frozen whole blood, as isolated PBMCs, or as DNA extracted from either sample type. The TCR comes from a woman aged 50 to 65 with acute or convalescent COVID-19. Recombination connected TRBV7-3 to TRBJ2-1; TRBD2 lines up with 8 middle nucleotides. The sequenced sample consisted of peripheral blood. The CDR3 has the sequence CASSLTSGGLSSYNEQFF. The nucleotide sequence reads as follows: TGTGCCAGCAGCTTAACGAGCGGGGGTTTAAGCTCCTACAATGAGCAGTTCTTC.